This T cell receptor (beta chain) was captured by sequencing in a study of radiotherapy plus CTLA-4 blockade in lung cancer. The table lists this clone with a count of one. Sequencing used immunoSEQ multiplex PCR; TCRdb keeps in-frame clones, though not all of them. The profile shows roughly 90,000 clones, around 83% of them singletons. Germline V CDR1 and CDR2: SGHRS, YFSETQ. V gave up 1 base and J gave up 4 bases; unmatched junction bases: 3. This CDR3 region has 14 residues. The receptor was isolated from a human donor with non-small cell lung cancer that progressed on radiotherapy plus ipilimumab. V usage is TRBV5-1 and J usage is TRBJ2-5; 8 bases agree with TRBD1. The sequenced sample was peripheral blood, obtained from a patient treated with radiotherapy plus ipilimumab. CDR3 residues: CASSLSQGAETQYF. The CDR3 nucleotides read TGCGCCAGCAGCTTGAGTCAGGGGGCAGAGACCCAGTACTTC.